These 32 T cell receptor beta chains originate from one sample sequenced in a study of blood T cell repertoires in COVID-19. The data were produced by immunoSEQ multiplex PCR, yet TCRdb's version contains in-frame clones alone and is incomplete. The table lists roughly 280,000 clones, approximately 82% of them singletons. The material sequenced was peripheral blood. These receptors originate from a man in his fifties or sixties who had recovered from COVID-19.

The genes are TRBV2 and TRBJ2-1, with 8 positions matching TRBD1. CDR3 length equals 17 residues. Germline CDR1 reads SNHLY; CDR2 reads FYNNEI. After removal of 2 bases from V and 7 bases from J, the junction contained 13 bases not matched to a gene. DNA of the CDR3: TGTGCCAGCAGTGAATTCGCGAGACAGGGGCAGGCTAATGAGCAGTTCTTC. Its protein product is CASSEFARQGQANEQFF. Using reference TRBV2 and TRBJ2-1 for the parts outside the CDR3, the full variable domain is EPEVTQTPSHQVTQMGQEVILRCVPISNHLYFYWYRQILGQKVEFLVSFYNNEISEKSEIFDDQFSVERPDGSNFTLKIRSTKLEDSAMYFCASSEFARQGQANEQFFGPGTRLTVL.

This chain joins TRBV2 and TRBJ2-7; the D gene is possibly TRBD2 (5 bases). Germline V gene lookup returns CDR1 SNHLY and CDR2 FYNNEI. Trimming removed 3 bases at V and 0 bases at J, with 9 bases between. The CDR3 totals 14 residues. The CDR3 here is CASSDSAGSYEQYF. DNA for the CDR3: TGTGCCAGCAGTGACTCTGCGGGCTCCTACGAGCAGTACTTC.

CDR3 nucleotides: TGCGCCAGCAGTCTCCCGGACAGGGGGGAATCGAACAATGAGCAGTTCTTC. The encoded protein is CASSLPDRGESNNEQFF. The chain is built from TRBV23-1 and TRBJ2-1, with 10 bases lining up with TRBD1. TRBV23-1 is filed as an ORF, its function uncertain. J gave up 5 bases and V 4 bases, and 11 bases lay outside the gene matches. The CDR3 is made up of 17 amino acids.

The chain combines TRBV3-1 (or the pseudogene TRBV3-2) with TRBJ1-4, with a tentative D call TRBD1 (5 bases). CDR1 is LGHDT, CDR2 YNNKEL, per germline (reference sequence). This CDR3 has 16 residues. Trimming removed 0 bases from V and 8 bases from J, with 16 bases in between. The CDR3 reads CASSQDRRRGGEKLFF. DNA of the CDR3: TGTGCCAGCAGCCAAGATAGAAGGCGGGGGGGAGAAAAACTGTTTTTT.

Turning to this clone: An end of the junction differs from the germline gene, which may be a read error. CDR3 in amino acids: CASRLDIQGWTQYF. CDR3 nucleotide sequence: TGTGCCAGCAGATTAGATATACAGGGGTGGACGCAGTATTTT. The chain employs TRBV7-2 and TRBJ2-3; TRBD1 matches 7 bases. Germline V gene data show CDR1 as SGHTA and CDR2 as FQGNSA. This CDR3 is built from 14 residues.

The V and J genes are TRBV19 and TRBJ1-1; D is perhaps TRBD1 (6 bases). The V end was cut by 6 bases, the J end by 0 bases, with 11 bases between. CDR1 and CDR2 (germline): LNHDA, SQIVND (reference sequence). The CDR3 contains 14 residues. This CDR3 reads CASRVQGMNTEAFF. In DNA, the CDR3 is TGTGCCAGTAGGGTTCAGGGGATGAACACTGAAGCTTTCTTT.

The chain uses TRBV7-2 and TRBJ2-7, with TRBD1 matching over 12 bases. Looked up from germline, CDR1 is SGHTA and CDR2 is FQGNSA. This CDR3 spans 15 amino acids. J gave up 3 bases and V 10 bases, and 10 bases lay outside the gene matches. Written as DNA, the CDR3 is TGTGCCACCCAAAGGGGGACAGGGGGCGTCTACGAGCAGTACTTC. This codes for CATQRGTGGVYEQYF.

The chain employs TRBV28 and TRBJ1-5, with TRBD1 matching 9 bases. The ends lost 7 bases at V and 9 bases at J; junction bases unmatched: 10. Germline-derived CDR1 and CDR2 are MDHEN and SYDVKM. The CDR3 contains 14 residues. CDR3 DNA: TGTGCCAGCAACACCCGGACAGGGGTTGGGCCCCAGCATTTT. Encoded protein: CASNTRTGVGPQHF.

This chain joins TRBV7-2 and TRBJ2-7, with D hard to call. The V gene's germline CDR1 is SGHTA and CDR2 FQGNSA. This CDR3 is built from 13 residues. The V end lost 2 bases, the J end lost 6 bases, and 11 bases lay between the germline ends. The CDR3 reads CASSLNPGSEQYF. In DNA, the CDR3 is TGTGCCAGCAGCTTAAATCCAGGTAGCGAGCAGTACTTC.

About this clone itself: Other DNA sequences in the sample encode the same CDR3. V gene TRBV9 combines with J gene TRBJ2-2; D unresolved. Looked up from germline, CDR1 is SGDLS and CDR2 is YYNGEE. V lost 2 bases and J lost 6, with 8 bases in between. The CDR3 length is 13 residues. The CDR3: CASSVSGAGELFF. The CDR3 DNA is TGTGCCAGCAGCGTTTCGGGTGCCGGGGAGCTGTTTTTT. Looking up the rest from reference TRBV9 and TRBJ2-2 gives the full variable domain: DSGVTQTPKHLITATGQRVTLRCSPRSGDLSVYWYQQSLDQGLQFLIQYYNGEERAKGNILERFSAQQFPDLHSELNLSSLELGDSALYFCASSVSGAGELFFGEGSRLTVL.

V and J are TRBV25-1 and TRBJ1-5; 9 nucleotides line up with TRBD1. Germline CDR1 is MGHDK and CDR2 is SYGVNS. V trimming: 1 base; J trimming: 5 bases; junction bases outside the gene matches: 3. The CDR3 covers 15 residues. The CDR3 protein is CASSESGQGYQPQHF. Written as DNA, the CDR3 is TGTGCCAGCAGTGAATCGGGACAGGGTTATCAGCCCCAGCATTTT. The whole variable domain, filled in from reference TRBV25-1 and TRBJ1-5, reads EADIYQTPRYLVIGTGKKITLECSQTMGHDKMYWYQQDPGMELHLIHYSYGVNSTEKGDLSSESTVSRIRTEHFPLTLESARPSHTSQYLCASSESGQGYQPQHFGDGTRLSIL.

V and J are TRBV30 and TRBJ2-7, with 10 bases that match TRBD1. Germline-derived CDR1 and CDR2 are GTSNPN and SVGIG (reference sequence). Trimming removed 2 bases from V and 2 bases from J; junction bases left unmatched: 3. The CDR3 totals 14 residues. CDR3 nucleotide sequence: TGTGCCTGGAGTTATGGACAGGGGGCCTACGAGCAGTACTTC. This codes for CAWSYGQGAYEQYF.

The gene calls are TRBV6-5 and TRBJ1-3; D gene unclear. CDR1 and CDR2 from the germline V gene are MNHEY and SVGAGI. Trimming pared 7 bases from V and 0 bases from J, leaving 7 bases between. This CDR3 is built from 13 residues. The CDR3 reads CASTRGSGNTIYF. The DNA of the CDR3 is TGTGCCAGCACCCGGGGCTCTGGAAACACCATATATTTT.

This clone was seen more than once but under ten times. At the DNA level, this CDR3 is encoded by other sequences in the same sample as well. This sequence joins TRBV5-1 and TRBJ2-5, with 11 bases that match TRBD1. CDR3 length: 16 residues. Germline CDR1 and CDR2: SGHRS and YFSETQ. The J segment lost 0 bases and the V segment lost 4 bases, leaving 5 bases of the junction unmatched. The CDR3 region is CASSPGTGGYQETQYF. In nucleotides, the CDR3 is TGCGCCAGCAGCCCCGGGACAGGGGGTTACCAAGAGACCCAGTACTTC.

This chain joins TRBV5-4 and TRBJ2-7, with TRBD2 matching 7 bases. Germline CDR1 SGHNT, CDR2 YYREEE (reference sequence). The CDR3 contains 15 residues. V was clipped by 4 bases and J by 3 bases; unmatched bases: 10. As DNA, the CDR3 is TGTGCCAGCAGCGGACTAGACCGTGGCGGCTACGAGCAGTACTTC. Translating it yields CASSGLDRGGYEQYF.

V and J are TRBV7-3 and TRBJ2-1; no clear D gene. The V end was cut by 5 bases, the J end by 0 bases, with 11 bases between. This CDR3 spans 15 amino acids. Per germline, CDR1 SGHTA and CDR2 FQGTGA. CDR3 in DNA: TGTGCCAGCAGCGAAGTACAGAGCTCCTACAATGAGCAGTTCTTC. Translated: CASSEVQSSYNEQFF.

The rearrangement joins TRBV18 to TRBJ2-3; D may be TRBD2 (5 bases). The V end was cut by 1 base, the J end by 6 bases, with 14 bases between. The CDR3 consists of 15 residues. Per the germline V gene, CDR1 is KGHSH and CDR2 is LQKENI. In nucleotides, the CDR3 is TGTGCCAGCTCACCACTTGTACAATCGGGGGATACGCAGTATTTT. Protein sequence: CASSPLVQSGDTQYF. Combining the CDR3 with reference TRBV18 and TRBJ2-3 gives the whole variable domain NAGVMQNPRHLVRRRGQEARLRCSPMKGHSHVYWYRQLPEEGLKFMVYLQKENIIDESGMPKERFSAEFPKEGPSILRIQQVVRGDSAAYFCASSPLVQSGDTQYFGPGTRLTVL.

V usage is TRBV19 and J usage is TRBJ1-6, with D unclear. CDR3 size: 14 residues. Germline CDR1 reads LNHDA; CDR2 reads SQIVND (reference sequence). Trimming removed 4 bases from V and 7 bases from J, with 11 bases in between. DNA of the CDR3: TGTGCCAGTAGTAATCCGGGAGCAAATTCACCCCTCCACTTT. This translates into CASSNPGANSPLHF.

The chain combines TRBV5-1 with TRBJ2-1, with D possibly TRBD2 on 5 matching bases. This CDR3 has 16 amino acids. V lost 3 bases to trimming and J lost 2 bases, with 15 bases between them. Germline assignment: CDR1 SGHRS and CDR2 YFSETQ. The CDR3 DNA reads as TGCGCCAGCAGCTCGAAAGCGGTCACCACCTACAATGAGCAGTTCTTC. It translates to CASSSKAVTTYNEQFF.

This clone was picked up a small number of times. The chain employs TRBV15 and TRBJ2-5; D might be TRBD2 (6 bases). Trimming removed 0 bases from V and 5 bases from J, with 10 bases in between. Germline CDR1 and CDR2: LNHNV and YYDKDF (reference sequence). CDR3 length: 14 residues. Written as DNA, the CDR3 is TGTGCCACCAGCAGAGATCTGGGAGGCGAGACCCAGTACTTC. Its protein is CATSRDLGGETQYF.

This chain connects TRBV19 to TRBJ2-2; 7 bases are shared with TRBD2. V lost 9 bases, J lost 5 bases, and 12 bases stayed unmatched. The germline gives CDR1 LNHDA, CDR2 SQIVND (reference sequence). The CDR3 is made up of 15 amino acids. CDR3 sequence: CASKPGGDITGELFF. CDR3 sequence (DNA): TGTGCCAGCAAACCTGGGGGGGATATTACCGGGGAGCTGTTTTTT.

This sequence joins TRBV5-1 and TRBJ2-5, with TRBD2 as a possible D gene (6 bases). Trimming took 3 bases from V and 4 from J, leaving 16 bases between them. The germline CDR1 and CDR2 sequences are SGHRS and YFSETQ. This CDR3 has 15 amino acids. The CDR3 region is CASSYTAGSGETQYF. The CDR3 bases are TGCGCCAGCAGCTACACGGCGGGGAGTGGAGAGACCCAGTACTTC.

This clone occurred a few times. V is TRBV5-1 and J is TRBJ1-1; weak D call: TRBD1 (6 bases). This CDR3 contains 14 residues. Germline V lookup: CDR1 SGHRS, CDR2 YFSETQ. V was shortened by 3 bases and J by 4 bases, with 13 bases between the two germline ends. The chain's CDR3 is CASSYQGSGTEAFF. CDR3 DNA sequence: TGCGCCAGCAGCTATCAGGGGTCGGGCACTGAAGCTTTCTTT.

CDR3 region: CASSAKTGAGSPLHF. CDR3 DNA: TGTGCCAGCTCCGCAAAGACAGGGGCCGGTTCACCCCTCCACTTT. The genes are TRBV18 and TRBJ1-6; the match to TRBD1 covers 8 bases. With V trimmed by 6 bases and J by 9 bases, 10 bases remained unmatched. The length of the CDR3 is 15 residues. CDR1 and CDR2 (germline): KGHSH, LQKENI.

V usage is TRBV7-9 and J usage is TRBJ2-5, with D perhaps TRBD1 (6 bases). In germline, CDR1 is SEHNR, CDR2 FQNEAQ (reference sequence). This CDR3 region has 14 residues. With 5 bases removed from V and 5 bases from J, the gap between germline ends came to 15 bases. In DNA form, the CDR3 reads TGTGCCAGCAGCCCGGGACGGACAGAGGAGACCCAGTACTTC. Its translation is CASSPGRTEETQYF.

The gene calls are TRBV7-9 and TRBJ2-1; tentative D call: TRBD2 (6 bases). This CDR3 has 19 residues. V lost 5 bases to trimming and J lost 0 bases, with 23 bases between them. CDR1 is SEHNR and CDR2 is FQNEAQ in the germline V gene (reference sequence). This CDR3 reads CASSGSGSSGGSSYNEQFF. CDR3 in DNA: TGTGCCAGCAGCGGGTCCGGGTCGAGCGGAGGGAGCTCCTACAATGAGCAGTTCTTC.

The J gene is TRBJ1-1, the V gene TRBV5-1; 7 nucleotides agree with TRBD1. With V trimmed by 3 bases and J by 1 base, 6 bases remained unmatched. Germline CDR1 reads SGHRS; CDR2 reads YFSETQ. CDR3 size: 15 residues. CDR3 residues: CASSSAGTANTEAFF. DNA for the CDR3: TGCGCCAGCAGCTCAGCCGGGACAGCGAACACTGAAGCTTTCTTT.

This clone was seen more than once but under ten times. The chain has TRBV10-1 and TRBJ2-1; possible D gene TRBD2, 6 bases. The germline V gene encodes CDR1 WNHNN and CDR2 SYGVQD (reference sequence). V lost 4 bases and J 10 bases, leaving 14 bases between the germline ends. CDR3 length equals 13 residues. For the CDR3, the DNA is TGCGCCAGCAGTGTGGGGACTCTGGGGGAGCAGTTCTTC. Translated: CASSVGTLGEQFF.

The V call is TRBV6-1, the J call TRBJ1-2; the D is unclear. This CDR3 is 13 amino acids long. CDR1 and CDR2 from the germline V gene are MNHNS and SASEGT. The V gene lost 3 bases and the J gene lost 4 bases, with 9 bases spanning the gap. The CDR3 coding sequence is TGTGCCAGCAGTGAGTTACAGAGCTATGGCTACACCTTC. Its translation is CASSELQSYGYTF.

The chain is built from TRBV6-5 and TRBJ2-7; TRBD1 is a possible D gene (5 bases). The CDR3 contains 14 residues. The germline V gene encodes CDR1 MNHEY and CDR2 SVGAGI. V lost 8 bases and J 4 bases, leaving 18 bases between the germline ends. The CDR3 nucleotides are TGTGCCAGCCGTCCACAGGCTACGACTTACGAGCAGTACTTC. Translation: CASRPQATTYEQYF.

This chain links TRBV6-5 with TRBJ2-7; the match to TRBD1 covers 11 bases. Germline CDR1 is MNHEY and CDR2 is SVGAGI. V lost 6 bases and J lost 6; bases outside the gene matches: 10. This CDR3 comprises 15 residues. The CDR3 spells CASRTIGTGGGEQYF. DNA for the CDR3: TGTGCCAGCAGAACCATCGGGACAGGGGGAGGCGAGCAGTACTTC.

CDR3 sequence (DNA): TGTGCCAGCACTCTGGGACTTCAAGCTTTCTTT. It encodes CASTLGLQAFF. The chain links TRBV12-3 or TRBV12-4 to TRBJ1-1; D is possibly TRBD1 (5 bases). The CDR3 is made up of 11 amino acids. V gave up 7 bases and J gave up 9 bases, with 12 bases separating them.